This T cell receptor (beta chain) was sequenced in a study of beta chain features in type 1 diabetes (dated by TCRdb to 2016 to 2019). Study-level background: No differences in mean age, gender distribution, total cell number or subset yield were found between patients and healthy donors. Whereas all 30 or so donors provided naive and central memory subsets, regulatory and stem cell-like memory subsets were isolated from just 8 patients and about eight healthy donors. A total of under 120,000,000 sorted cells were examined across all samples, and RNA yield correlated strongly with the number of cells per subset. In the study, recently diagnosed type 1 diabetes patients and matched healthy donors were compared on the TCRB repertoires of their sorted circulating CD4+ T cell subsets.

Worth noting for this clone: No cognate antigen has been identified for it. No quality values exist for individual bases; no much larger clone is one base distant.

From its cysteine to its phenylalanine, the CDR3 spans 12 amino acids. Kept here is only the CDR3 DNA, which spans 36 bases and is read in frame from base 1. The CDR1 and CDR2 encoded by the germline V gene are ENHRY and SYGVKD. V is cut by 8 bases and J by 2 bases, and the space between the germline ends is 10 bases. Each donor gave one peripheral blood draw, averaging approximately 0.11 L, which was collected into heparinised tubes. Naive, central memory, regulatory and stem cell-like memory CD4+ T cells were sorted on a BD FACSAria II using a panel including CD45RO, CCR7, CD25, CD127, CD95 and CD27. All sorted populations exceeded 95% purity. Right away, PBMCs were isolated by Lymphoprep density gradient centrifugation and were stained directly, with no culture step. Samples were stained and sorted in pairs, with one healthy donor and one patient per experiment, so that batch effects were minimized.

The paper's findings and limits, for the study overall: Sequencing cDNA rather than genomic DNA could over-represent highly expressing activated cells, although activation and CD3 levels did not differ between groups. Only small numbers of individuals were included in the HLA sub-analyses, which left unresolved whether HLA type had any influence on TCRB rearrangement. Patients with type 1 diabetes made fewer insertions and deleted more nucleotides at VDJ recombination sites, implying thymic rearrangement abnormalities. Shorter templates might be favored by PCR, yet because patient and control samples were amplified and corrected together, any such skew would affect both groups equally. Type 1 diabetes patients showed a moderate but significant shortening of TCRB CDR3 length in all four CD4+ subsets. The naive, central memory and regulatory TCRB repertoires appeared to resemble one another more closely among patients than among healthy donors.

The High Capacity cDNA Reverse Transcription Kit was used to reverse transcribe all of the isolated RNA, meaning that expressed TCRB transcripts were what got sequenced. Naive, central memory and regulatory T cell samples underwent deep immunoSEQ sequencing, averaging about 3.57 million total reads per sample. Sorted cells were lysed in RLT buffer and RNA was extracted with DNase-treated RNeasy Micro or Mini kits, depending on cell number. Each cell subset was processed on its own to prevent cross-contamination, while patient and healthy donor samples were processed together. Using the immunoSEQ multiplex PCR, TCRB sequences were amplified from cDNA into 87-bp fragments spanning the CDR3 region. The amplicons were sequenced using the Illumina HiSeq platform. The paper's processing steps were these. PCR bias was computationally corrected using synthetic template baselines, reads within Hamming distance 2 were collapsed, and singletons that could not be merged were discarded. Reads were aligned to IMGT to assign V, D and J genes, CDR3 length, and insertions or deletions at six rearrangement sites. Within each subset, clonotype counts were normalized to sorted cell number, and only after that were true diversity and Gini coefficients computed with the tcR R package. Repertoire sharing was quantified using the overlap coefficient calculated on TCRB nucleotide sequences. As a proxy for the pre-selection repertoire, out-of-frame TCRB sequences from naive cells were analyzed. TCRdb stores this immuneACCESS table with in-frame sequences only. Part of the clones is absent; in the studies checked, under half of the shortfall reflects unresolved V genes, and no reason is known for the rest. The V and J calls and the clone size are those of that table, but D and trimming were determined from the DNA. Within this sample are 200,000 to 300,000 clones, with roughly 21% of them counted one time only. Around 0.028% of the sample is taken by the ten largest.

Material for sequencing was naive CD4+ T cells from blood. Per the publication, the cell subset or site label means: true naive CD4+ T cells. The rearranged chain carries TRBV10-3 and TRBJ2-7; the D gene is perhaps TRBD1, on 5 matching bases. This receptor was obtained from a woman between 40 and 50 years old with type 1 diabetes. The encoded CDR3 is CAISEQAYEQYF. The DNA sequence is as follows: TGTGCCATCTCCGAACAGGCCTACGAGCAGTACTTC.